These T cell receptor beta chains were read from a single sample in a study of cytomegalovirus exposure and HLA in healthy donors. Generated by immunoSEQ multiplex PCR, the TCRdb table keeps only in-frame clones and is missing some. The sample shows more than 95,000 clones, about 73% of them seen only once. The source material was PBMCs. Receptors were obtained from a woman in her fifties or sixties in good health and CMV-seropositive. Each CDR3 is given with its conserved first and last residue. The D gene is left open where the match is weak. Size is stated for part of the rows, as once, few or many counts, or as a class when the clone is expanded.

CDR3 DNA | CDR3 protein | D gene | J gene | clone size | V gene
TGTGCCAGCAGCGCAGGGGGTTCTTCTGAAGCTTTCTTT | CASSAGGSSEAFF | TRBD1 | TRBJ1-1 | - | TRBV11-2
TGTGCCAGCAGCTTTGGGGCGGGGGGGACAGATACGCAGTATTTT | CASSFGAGGTDTQYF | - | TRBJ2-3 | few | TRBV12-1
TGTGCCAGCAGCCCCAGGACTGGTCAGCCCCAGCATTTT | CASSPRTGQPQHF | - | TRBJ1-5 | - | TRBV6-5
TGTGCCAGTAGTATAGCGGCAGCGAAAAACATTCAGTACTTC | CASSIAAAKNIQYF | - | TRBJ2-4 | - | TRBV19
TGTGCCAGCAGTGACAGGGGCCCCTACTATGGCTACACCTTC | CASSDRGPYYGYTF | - | TRBJ1-2 | - | TRBV2
TGTGCCAGCAGTTGCAGGACTAGCGGGGATCAAGAGACCCAGTACTTC | CASSCRTSGDQETQYF | TRBD2 | TRBJ2-5 | - | TRBV6-5
TGTGCCAGCGCTCAACAGGGAGAGACCTACAATGAGCAGTTCTTC | CASAQQGETYNEQFF | - | TRBJ2-1 | once | TRBV27
TGTGCCAGCAGTCGGGGGACAGGGCATGAAGCTTTCTTT | CASSRGTGHEAFF | TRBD1 | TRBJ1-1 | - | TRBV6-5
TGTGCCAGGAGGAGGACAGCAGGTAACACTGAAGCTTTCTTT | CARRRTAGNTEAFF | - | TRBJ1-1 | few | TRBV2
TGTGCCAGCAGTGAAGGACAGGGGAATGAAAAACTGTTTTTT | CASSEGQGNEKLFF | TRBD1 | TRBJ1-4 | - | TRBV6-1
TGTGCCAGCAGCTACGGGAGCTCTGGAAACACCATATATTTT | CASSYGSSGNTIYF | - | TRBJ1-3 | - | TRBV7-9
TGTGCCAGCAGTGAAGGTCAATTAAACCCGGCGGGGGGCTACACCTTC | CASSEGQLNPAGGYTF | - | TRBJ1-2 | - | TRBV2
TGTGCCAGCAGTGAGTTTAGGTTCCGGGGGGACTACGAGCAGTACTTC | CASSEFRFRGDYEQYF | TRBD2 | TRBJ2-7 | - | TRBV6-1
TGTGCCAGCAGCTTAAGCTGGCGGGGGGGTGGAGATACGCAGTATTTT | CASSLSWRGGGDTQYF | TRBD2 | TRBJ2-3 | - | TRBV7-3
TGTGCCAGCAGTCCACTTGGGGGGGAACTCACCGGGGAGCTGTTTTTT | CASSPLGGELTGELFF | TRBD2 | TRBJ2-2 | - | TRBV27
TGTGCCAGCAGTTACTCAGGCGGTGGGAACACCGGGGAGCTGTTTTTT | CASSYSGGGNTGELFF | - | TRBJ2-2 | - | TRBV6-5
TGTGCCAGCAGCGCCCGGGACAGGGGGCGTGAAGATACGCAGTATTTT | CASSARDRGREDTQYF | TRBD1 | TRBJ2-3 | - | TRBV9
TGTGTCAGCAGCTTAGATTGGGCGGGAGTGCAGTACTTC | CVSSLDWAGVQYF | TRBD2 | TRBJ2-7 | once | TRBV11-2
TGTGCCAGCAGTGCCCAGGGGTTTAGCAATCAGCCCCAGCATTTT | CASSAQGFSNQPQHF | - | TRBJ1-5 | - | TRBV6-1
TGTGCCAGCAGGGGGAGTGGGAGCTCCTACAATGAGCAGTTCTTC | CASRGSGSSYNEQFF | - | TRBJ2-1 | once | TRBV6-1
TGCGCCAGCTCGTTAGGGGCTAACTATGGCTACACCTTC | CASSLGANYGYTF | - | TRBJ1-2 | - | TRBV5-1
TGTGCCAGCTCTCCTGACTCGGATAGCTCCTACAATGAGCAGTTCTTC | CASSPDSDSSYNEQFF | - | TRBJ2-1 | once | TRBV18
TGTGCCTGGAGCTACTCGTCTGGAAACACCATATATTTT | CAWSYSSGNTIYF | - | TRBJ1-3 | once | TRBV30
TGTGCCAGCAGCTTAGCCTCTGGTGCGGGGGATCATGAGCAGTTCTTC | CASSLASGAGDHEQFF | TRBD2 | TRBJ2-1 | once | TRBV7-2
TGTGCCACCCTATCGAGGGGGGGCGATAACTATGATGGCTACACCTTC | CATLSRGGDNYDGYTF | - | TRBJ1-2 | - | TRBV10-3
TGTGCCAGCAGCTTCTCTTACTTGCAAGAGACCCAGTACTTC | CASSFSYLQETQYF | - | TRBJ2-5 | - | TRBV5-6
TGTGCCAGCAGCTGGAGGGCTAGCTCCTACAATGAGCAGTTCTTC | CASSWRASSYNEQFF | - | TRBJ2-1 | - | TRBV7-6
TGCGCCAGCAGCCAAGATGGTGGGACATATGGCTACACCTTC | CASSQDGGTYGYTF | - | TRBJ1-2 | - | TRBV4-1
TGTGCCAGCAGTGAGACTAGCGGGGGGTCCGTTCTAGAGACCCAGTACTTC | CASSETSGGSVLETQYF | TRBD2 | TRBJ2-5 | - | TRBV6-1
TGTGCCAGCAGCTCCCCTTGGTATCTAGCGGGGGACTCCTACGAGCAGTACTTC | CASSSPWYLAGDSYEQYF | TRBD2 | TRBJ2-7 | - | TRBV7-9
TGTGCCAGCAGTCCAAGGGCAGGGGGCGCGGGACAGCCCCAGCATTTT | CASSPRAGGAGQPQHF | TRBD1 | TRBJ1-5 | - | TRBV28
TGTGCCAGCAGGACCAGGGGGACACACTCCTACGAGCAGTACTTC | CASRTRGTHSYEQYF | TRBD1 | TRBJ2-7 | - | TRBV6-5
TGTGCCAGCAGTGAATATGATCGGGCCGGGGAGCTGTTTTTT | CASSEYDRAGELFF | - | TRBJ2-2 | - | TRBV25-1
TGCGCCAGCAGCTTGGTCGTCGACTCTTCGTACAATGAGCAGTTCTTC | CASSLVVDSSYNEQFF | - | TRBJ2-1 | - | TRBV5-1
TGTGCCAGCAGTTTAGGGGGCGCTGCGGCTGAGCAGTTCTTC | CASSLGGAAAEQFF | - | TRBJ2-1 | - | TRBV27
TGTGCCAGCAGGAAGGGGATGGCTGGCAATCAGCCCCAGCATTTT | CASRKGMAGNQPQHF | - | TRBJ1-5 | few | TRBV6-1
TGTGCCAGCAGCAACCGATGGGCGGGGGGCCTCGAGACCCAGTACTTC | CASSNRWAGGLETQYF | TRBD2 | TRBJ2-5 | - | TRBV7-2
TGTGCCAGCAGCCAATCCAACACTGAAGCTTTCTTT | CASSQSNTEAFF | - | TRBJ1-1 | - | TRBV5-4
TGTGCCAGCAGCTTAACGCCGGGACAGTCAGATACGCAGTATTTT | CASSLTPGQSDTQYF | TRBD1 | TRBJ2-3 | - | TRBV7-3
TGTGCCAGCAGTGAAGGGGGGGATTCACCCCTCCACTTT | CASSEGGDSPLHF | - | TRBJ1-6 | - | TRBV6-1
TGTGCCAGCAGCTTCGGGTCAAGGAGCTCTGGAAACACCATATATTTT | CASSFGSRSSGNTIYF | - | TRBJ1-3 | - | TRBV28
TGTGCCAGCAGCTTGGGCCAGGGTATGGTTGGCTACACCTTC | CASSLGQGMVGYTF | - | TRBJ1-2 | - | TRBV5-6
TGCGCCAGCAGCGGCGGACAGGGAGGTGATCAGCCCCAGCATTTT | CASSGGQGGDQPQHF | TRBD1 | TRBJ1-5 | - | TRBV5-1
TGTGCCAGCAGGCCCGGACAGGGGTTTGAAAAACTGTTTTTT | CASRPGQGFEKLFF | TRBD1 | TRBJ1-4 | - | TRBV27
TGTGCCAGCAGCCCGGACAGGGGGCAAAACTATGGCTACACCTTC | CASSPDRGQNYGYTF | TRBD1 | TRBJ1-2 | - | TRBV9
TGCGCCAGCAGAGACCAGGGGGCGCGGGAGACCCAGTACTTC | CASRDQGARETQYF | TRBD1 | TRBJ2-5 | - | TRBV23-1
TGTGCCAGCAGCTTCGGGGGGAACACCGGGGAGCTGTTTTTT | CASSFGGNTGELFF | - | TRBJ2-2 | - | TRBV11-2
TGTGCCAGCAGCGTATCTACAGTTAACACTGAAGCTTTCTTT | CASSVSTVNTEAFF | - | TRBJ1-1 | - | TRBV7-2
TGTGCCAGCAGCAACACGGGGAGGAACACCGGGGAGCTGTTTTTT | CASSNTGRNTGELFF | - | TRBJ2-2 | - | TRBV13
TGTGCCAGTAGTATATACAGGGCTGATAATTCACCCCTCCACTTT | CASSIYRADNSPLHF | - | TRBJ1-6 | - | TRBV19
TGTGCCATAAAACAGGATAGCAATCAGCCCCAGCATTTT | CAIKQDSNQPQHF | - | TRBJ1-5 | - | TRBV28
TGTGCCAGCAGCCCTCTGGAGCCCCGTTTAGCTTTCTTT | CASSPLEPRLAFF | - | TRBJ1-1 | few | TRBV7-8
TGCAGCGTTGAAGATGGGCGGGGTCCTGGCTACACCTTC | CSVEDGRGPGYTF | - | TRBJ1-2 | - | TRBV29-1
TGTGCCACTAGCAGACAGGCGGAGGATGGCTACACCTTC | CATSRQAEDGYTF | - | TRBJ1-2 | - | TRBV6-5
TGCGCCAGCAGCTTGGTACCTAAGGGGATTGGCACAGATACGCAGTATTTT | CASSLVPKGIGTDTQYF | - | TRBJ2-3 | - | TRBV5-1